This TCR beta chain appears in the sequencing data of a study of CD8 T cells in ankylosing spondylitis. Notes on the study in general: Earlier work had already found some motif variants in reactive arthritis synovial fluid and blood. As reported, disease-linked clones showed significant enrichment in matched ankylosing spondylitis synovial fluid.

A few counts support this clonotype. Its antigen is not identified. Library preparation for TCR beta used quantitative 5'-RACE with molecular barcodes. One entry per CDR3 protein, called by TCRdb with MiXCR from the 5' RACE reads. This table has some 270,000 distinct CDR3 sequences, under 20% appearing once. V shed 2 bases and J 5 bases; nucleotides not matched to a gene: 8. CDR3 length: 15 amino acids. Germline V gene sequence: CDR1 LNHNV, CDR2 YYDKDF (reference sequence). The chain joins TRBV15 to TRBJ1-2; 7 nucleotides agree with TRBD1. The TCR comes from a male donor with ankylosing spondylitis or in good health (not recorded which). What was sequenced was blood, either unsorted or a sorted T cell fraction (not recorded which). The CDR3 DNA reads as TGTGCCACCAGCAGATCCCCGACAGGGAATTATGGCTACACCTTC. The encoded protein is CATSRSPTGNYGYTF.